The 10 T cell receptor beta chains presented below share a single source sample, sequenced in a study of CD8+ T cells in alopecia areata. TCR sequencing used cDNA made by reverse transcription of extracted RNA. The repertoire was sequenced with immunoSEQ multiplex PCR; TCRdb's copy has only in-frame clones and lacks some. Of approximately 160,000 clones listed, less than 70% were seen once; the top ten hold more than 13%. Treatment given: oral pan-JAK inhibitor, 5-10 mg twice daily. Sequencing was performed on CD4+ T cells sorted from blood, taken at week 24, from a patient treated with tofacitinib. Receptors originate from a human donor with alopecia areata.

The genes are TRBV6-6 and TRBJ1-6, with TRBD1 matching over 9 bases. Germline V lookup: CDR1 MNHNY, CDR2 SVGAGI (reference sequence). The CDR3 is 15 amino acids. V gave up 2 bases and J gave up 9 bases; unmatched junction bases: 5. CDR3 region: CASSYTGQGSSPLHF. CDR3 nucleotides: TGTGCCAGCAGTTACACTGGACAGGGGAGTTCACCCCTCCACTTT.

This clone appeared a single time. The chain is built from TRBV15 and TRBJ2-1; D ambiguous. The V end lost 0 bases, the J end lost 8 bases, and 8 bases lay between the germline ends. This CDR3 spans 13 amino acids. Germline-derived CDR1 and CDR2 are LNHNV and YYDKDF (reference sequence). CDR3 loop: CATSRDKGYEQFF. The CDR3 nucleotides read TGTGCCACCAGCAGAGATAAAGGATATGAGCAGTTCTTC. The whole variable domain, filled in from reference TRBV15 and TRBJ2-1, reads DAMVIQNPRYQVTQFGKPVTLSCSQTLNHNVMYWYQQKSSQAPKLLFHYYDKDFNNEADTPDNFQSRRPNTSFCFLDIRSPGLGDTAMYLCATSRDKGYEQFFGPGTRLTVL.

V and J are TRBV29-1 and TRBJ1-2; D remains unclear. Germline CDR1 and CDR2: SQVTM and ANQGSEA. The CDR3 totals 13 residues. Trimming took off 2 bases at V and 2 bases at J, with 9 bases between the two ends. CDR3 protein: CSVETVNNYGYTF. CDR3 DNA: TGCAGCGTTGAAACGGTAAACAACTATGGCTACACCTTC.

The chain is built from TRBV30 and TRBJ2-5; D ambiguous. Germline loops: CDR1 GTSNPN, CDR2 SVGIG (reference sequence). The CDR3 is made up of 13 amino acids. Trimming removed 1 base at V and 4 bases at J, with 10 bases between. CDR3 amino acids: CAWSAPAGETQYF. CDR3 sequence (DNA): TGTGCCTGGAGTGCCCCCGCCGGAGAGACCCAGTACTTC.

The chain recombines TRBV7-9 with TRBJ1-2, with D unclear. CDR1 is SEHNR and CDR2 is FQNEAQ in the germline V gene (reference sequence). The CDR3 runs to 14 residues. V lost 0 bases, J lost 5 bases, and 10 bases lay in between. This CDR3 reads CASSLAGAVYGYTF. CDR3 DNA: TGTGCCAGCAGCTTAGCGGGCGCTGTGTATGGCTACACCTTC.

The chain recombines TRBV5-1 with TRBJ1-5, with D perhaps matching TRBD1 (6 bases). Germline-derived CDR1 and CDR2 are SGHRS and YFSETQ. This CDR3 has 13 amino acids. Between the trimmed V and J ends, which lost 0 bases and 5 bases, there was a span of 6 bases. This chain's CDR3 is CASSLDRDQPQHF. The CDR3 DNA is TGCGCCAGCAGCTTGGACAGGGATCAGCCCCAGCATTTT.

CDR3 coding DNA: TGCAGCGTTGAAGAACAGGGTATTGGCTATGGCTACACCTTC. Translating it yields CSVEEQGIGYGYTF. The chain employs TRBV29-1 and TRBJ1-2, with D maybe TRBD1 (6 bases). The CDR3 is made up of 14 amino acids. Germline V gene lookup returns CDR1 SQVTM and CDR2 ANQGSEA. Trimming removed 0 bases from V and 4 bases from J, with 12 bases in between.

CDR3 bases: TGTGCCAGCAGTGAATCCATCTCGAACACTGAAGCTTTCTTT. Amino acid sequence: CASSESISNTEAFF. The chain carries TRBV25-1 and TRBJ1-1, with no clear D. The CDR3 is 14 amino acids. The germline V gene encodes CDR1 MGHDK and CDR2 SYGVNS. V was trimmed by 1 base and J by 1 base, leaving 7 bases between them.

This clone was seen only a few times. The chain carries TRBV7-9 and TRBJ1-1; TRBD1 might be the D (6 bases). CDR3 length equals 15 residues. The V end lost 0 bases, the J end lost 6 bases, and 14 bases lay between the germline ends. Per germline, CDR1 SEHNR and CDR2 FQNEAQ (reference sequence). In DNA form, the CDR3 reads TGTGCCAGCAGCTTAGCCAATAACAGGGTCGCTGAAGCTTTCTTT. Protein product: CASSLANNRVAEAFF.

This chain connects TRBV4-3 to TRBJ1-1; tentatively, D is TRBD1 (5 bases). The CDR3 runs 14 residues. The germline V gene has CDR1 LGHNA and CDR2 YSLEER. The V end lost 1 base, the J end lost 9 bases, and 15 bases lay between the germline ends. The CDR3 protein is CASSQVGGEAQAFF. The CDR3 nucleotides are TGCGCCAGCAGCCAAGTGGGAGGGGAAGCGCAAGCTTTCTTT.